This entry lists 4 T cell receptor beta chains sequenced from one sample in a study of blood T cell repertoires in COVID-19. This table comes from immunoSEQ multiplex PCR, and its TCRdb copy is limited to in-frame clones, with some not included. The repertoire holds approximately 260,000 clones, with roughly four fifths as singletons. The sequencing sample was made of peripheral blood. The receptors come from an elderly woman with acute or convalescent COVID-19.

The chain has TRBV6-5 and TRBJ2-7; TRBD2 agrees at 9 bases. Trimming removed 6 bases from V and 2 bases from J; junction bases left unmatched: 5. This CDR3 spans 14 amino acids. CDR1 and CDR2 (germline): MNHEY, SVGAGI. The CDR3 region has the DNA TGTGCCAGCAGGGCTAGCGGGGAAACCTACGAGCAGTACTTC. As protein: CASRASGETYEQYF.

The rearrangement uses TRBV7-2 and TRBJ2-7, with 11 positions matching TRBD2. The CDR3 runs 18 residues. The J segment lost 0 bases and the V segment lost 4 bases, leaving 11 bases of the junction unmatched. CDR1 is SGHTA, CDR2 FQGNSA, per germline. This CDR3 is CASSSQTSGGRSSYEQYF. The CDR3 DNA sequence: TGTGCCAGCAGCTCCCAAACTAGCGGGGGCCGCAGCTCCTACGAGCAGTACTTC.

This chain links TRBV6-2 or TRBV6-3 with TRBJ1-4; the match to TRBD1 covers 7 bases. V was pared by 2 bases and J by 7 bases, with 10 bases of the junction left unmatched. This CDR3 contains 16 residues. CDR1 and CDR2 (germline): MNHEY, SVGEGT. The CDR3 coding sequence is TGTGCCAGCAGTTACGACAGGGCCGGTTGGGGTGAAAAACTGTTTTTT. Translated, it gives CASSYDRAGWGEKLFF.

The rearrangement uses TRBV4-2 and TRBJ1-2; 8 positions agree with TRBD1. The CDR3 extends over 16 amino acids. Germline CDR1 LGHNA, CDR2 YNFKEQ. Trimming removed 1 base from V and 5 bases from J; junction bases left unmatched: 9. CDR3 bases: TGTGCCAGCAGCCAAGCCCCGACAGGGGCTCCTTATGGCTACACCTTC. Translated, it gives CASSQAPTGAPYGYTF.